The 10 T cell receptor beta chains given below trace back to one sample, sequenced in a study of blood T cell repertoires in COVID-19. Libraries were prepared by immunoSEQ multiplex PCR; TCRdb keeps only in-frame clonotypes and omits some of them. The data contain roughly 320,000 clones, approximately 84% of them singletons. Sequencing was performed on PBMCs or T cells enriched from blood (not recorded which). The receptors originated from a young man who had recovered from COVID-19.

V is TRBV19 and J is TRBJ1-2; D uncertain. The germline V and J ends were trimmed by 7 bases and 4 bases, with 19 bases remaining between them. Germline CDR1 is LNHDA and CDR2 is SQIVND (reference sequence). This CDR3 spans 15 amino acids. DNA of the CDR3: TGTGCCAGTATAGCCCAGGCTCGGGGATCCTATGGCTACACCTTC. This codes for CASIAQARGSYGYTF.

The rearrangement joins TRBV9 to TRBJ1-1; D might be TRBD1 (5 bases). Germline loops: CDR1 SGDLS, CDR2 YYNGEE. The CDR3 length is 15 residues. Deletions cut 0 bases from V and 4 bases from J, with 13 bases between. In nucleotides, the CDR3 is TGTGCCAGCAGCGTAGATTGGGGGGGAAGCACTGAAGCTTTCTTT. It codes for CASSVDWGGSTEAFF. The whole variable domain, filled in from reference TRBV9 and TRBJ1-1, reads DSGVTQTPKHLITATGQRVTLRCSPRSGDLSVYWYQQSLDQGLQFLIQYYNGEERAKGNILERFSAQQFPDLHSELNLSSLELGDSALYFCASSVDWGGSTEAFFGQGTRLTVV.

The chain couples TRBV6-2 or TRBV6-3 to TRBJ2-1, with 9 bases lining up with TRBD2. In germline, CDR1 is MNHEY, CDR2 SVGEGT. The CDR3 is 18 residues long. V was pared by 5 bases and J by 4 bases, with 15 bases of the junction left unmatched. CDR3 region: CASSLTRRASGEYNEQFF. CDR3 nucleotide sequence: TGTGCCAGCAGTCTGACGAGAAGAGCTAGCGGGGAGTACAATGAGCAGTTCTTC.

CDR3 amino acids: CASSLMGASNTEAFF. The CDR3 DNA reads as TGCGCCAGCAGCTTAATGGGCGCGTCGAACACTGAAGCTTTCTTT. The chain recombines TRBV5-1 with TRBJ1-1, with no clear D. There are 15 residues in the CDR3. Germline CDR1 and CDR2: SGHRS and YFSETQ. With 2 bases removed from V and 1 base from J, the gap between germline ends came to 12 bases.

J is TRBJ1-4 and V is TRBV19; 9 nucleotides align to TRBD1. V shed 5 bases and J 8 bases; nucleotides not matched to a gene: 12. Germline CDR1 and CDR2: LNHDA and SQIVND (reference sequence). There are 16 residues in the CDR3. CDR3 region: CASSATSGTGFEKLFF. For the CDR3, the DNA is TGTGCCAGTAGTGCCACATCCGGGACAGGGTTCGAAAAACTGTTTTTT.

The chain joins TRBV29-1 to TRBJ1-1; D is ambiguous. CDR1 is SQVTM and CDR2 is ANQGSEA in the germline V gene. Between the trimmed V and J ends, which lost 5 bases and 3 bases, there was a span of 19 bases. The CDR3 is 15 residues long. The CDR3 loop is CSVSGWPTRDTEAFF. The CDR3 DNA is TGCAGCGTTTCCGGCTGGCCAACGCGGGACACTGAAGCTTTCTTT.

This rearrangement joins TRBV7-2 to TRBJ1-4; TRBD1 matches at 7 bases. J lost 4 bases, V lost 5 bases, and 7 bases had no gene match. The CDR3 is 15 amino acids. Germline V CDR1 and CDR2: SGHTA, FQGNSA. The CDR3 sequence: CASSHPGQRNEKLFF. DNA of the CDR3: TGTGCCAGCAGCCATCCGGGACAGCGTAATGAAAAACTGTTTTTT.

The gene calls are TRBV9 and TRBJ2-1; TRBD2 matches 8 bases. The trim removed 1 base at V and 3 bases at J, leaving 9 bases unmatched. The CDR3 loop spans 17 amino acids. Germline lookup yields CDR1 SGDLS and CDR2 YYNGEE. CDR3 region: CASSVPLDGGDYNEQFF. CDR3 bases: TGTGCCAGCAGCGTACCCCTCGACGGGGGGGACTACAATGAGCAGTTCTTC.

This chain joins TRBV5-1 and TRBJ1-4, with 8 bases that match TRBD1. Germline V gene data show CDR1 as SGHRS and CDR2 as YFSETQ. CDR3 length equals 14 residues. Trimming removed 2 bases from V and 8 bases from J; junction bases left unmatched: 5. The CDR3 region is CASSLGQGWEKLFF. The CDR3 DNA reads TGCGCCAGCAGCTTAGGACAGGGCTGGGAAAAACTGTTTTTT.

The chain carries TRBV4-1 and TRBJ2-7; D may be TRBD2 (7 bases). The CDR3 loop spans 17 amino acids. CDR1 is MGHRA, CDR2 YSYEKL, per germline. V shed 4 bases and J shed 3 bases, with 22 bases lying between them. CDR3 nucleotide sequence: TGCGCCAGCAGCCGGAGGAGGGAGGGTGAGGGGGGCTACGAGCAGTACTTC. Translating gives CASSRRREGEGGYEQYF.